Sequencing of this T cell receptor (beta chain) was carried out in a study of T cell responses to AZD1222 COVID-19 vaccine. TCRdb's table, derived via immunoSEQ multiplex PCR, lists solely in-frame clones and lacks some. Among roughly 100,000 clones listed, 90% to 95% were seen once. This CDR3 comprises 14 residues. Looked up from germline, CDR1 is SGHTA and CDR2 is FQGNSA. V lost 1 base, J lost 3 bases, and 9 bases lay in between. The starting material was peripheral blood, obtained on day 0 of AZD1222 vaccination. The TCR sequence derives from an adult in good health. The chain recombines TRBV7-2 with TRBJ2-5; a possible D gene is TRBD2 (5 bases). CDR3 sequence: CASSLGGFEETQYF. CDR3 DNA sequence: TGTGCCAGCAGCTTAGGAGGGTTCGAAGAGACCCAGTACTTC.